The T cell receptor beta chain described here comes from a study of cytomegalovirus exposure and HLA in healthy donors. Between the trimmed V and J ends, which lost 11 bases and 11 bases, there was a span of 15 bases. Germline values: CDR1 MDHEN, CDR2 SYDVKM. The length of the CDR3 is 11 residues. The primer mix had 60 Vbeta and 13 Jbeta primers. Only in-frame clones appear in the TCRdb table, and some are missing; sequencing was by immunoSEQ multiplex PCR. The sample lists 100,000 to 150,000 clones, 60% to 85% occurring once. This TCR came from a man aged 50 to 59 in good health and CMV-seronegative. This sequence joins TRBV28 and TRBJ1-4, with D unresolved. The specimen sequenced was PBMCs. CDR3 loop: CAVSSNEKLFF. CDR3 DNA sequence: TGTGCCGTTAGCAGTAACGAGAAACTGTTTTTT.